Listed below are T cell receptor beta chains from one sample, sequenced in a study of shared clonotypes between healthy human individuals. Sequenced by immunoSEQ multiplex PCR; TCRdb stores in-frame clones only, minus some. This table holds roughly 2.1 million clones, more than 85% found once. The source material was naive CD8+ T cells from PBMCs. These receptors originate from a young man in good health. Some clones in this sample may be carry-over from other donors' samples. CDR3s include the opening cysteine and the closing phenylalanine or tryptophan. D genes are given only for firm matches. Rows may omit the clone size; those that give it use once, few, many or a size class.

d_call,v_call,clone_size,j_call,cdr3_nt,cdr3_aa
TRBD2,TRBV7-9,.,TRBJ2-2,TGTGCCAGCAGCTCTTTAGCGGGAAACGCCGGGGAGCTGTTTTTT,CASSSLAGNAGELFF
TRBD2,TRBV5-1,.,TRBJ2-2,TGCGCCAGCAGCTTGGCCGGGGGACTAGCGCAACTCCGGAACACCGGGGAGCTGTTTTTT,CASSLAGGLAQLRNTGELFF
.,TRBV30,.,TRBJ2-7,TGTGCCTGGAGTGTAGGGGGGGGGTCCTACGAGCAGTACTTC,CAWSVGGGSYEQYF
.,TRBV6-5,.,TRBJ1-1,TGTGCCAGCAGTCTACTTCGAGGATTGAACACTGAAGCTTTCTTT,CASSLLRGLNTEAFF
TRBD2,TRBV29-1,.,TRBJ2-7,TGCAGCGTTGTCGGGGAGCCTAGCGGATCCTACGAGCAGTACTTC,CSVVGEPSGSYEQYF
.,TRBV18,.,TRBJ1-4,TGTGCCAGCTCACCAGGGCGCGCAACTAATGAAAAACTGTTTTTT,CASSPGRATNEKLFF
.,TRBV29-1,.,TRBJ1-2,TGCAGCGTTTCTGGGGGAATGGAAGGCTACACCTTC,CSVSGGMEGYTF
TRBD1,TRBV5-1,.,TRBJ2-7,TGCGCCAGCAGACCTGGACAGGGGAAGTACGAGCAGTACTTC,CASRPGQGKYEQYF
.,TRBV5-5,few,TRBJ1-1,TGTGCCAGCAGCCGGGCGGGGGGAGCTTTCTTT,CASSRAGGAFF
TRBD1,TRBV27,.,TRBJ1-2,TGTGCCACAGCACTAACAGGGGAAGTTAACTATGGCTACACCTTC,CATALTGEVNYGYTF
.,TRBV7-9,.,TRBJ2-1,TGTGCCAGCAGCCAATGGGACGACAGAGCCAATGAGCAGTTCTTC,CASSQWDDRANEQFF
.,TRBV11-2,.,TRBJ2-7,TGTGCCAGCAGCCCCGCCGTGACGATCTCCGAGGTGGGCGAGCAGTACTTC,CASSPAVTISEVGEQYF
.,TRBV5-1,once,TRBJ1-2,TGCGCCAGCAGAAACTGGGGGTCCTCCTACGGCTACACCTTC,CASRNWGSSYGYTF
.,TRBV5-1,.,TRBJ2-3,TGCGCCAGCAGCTTGGGAGCGCGGACTAGCACAGATACGCAGTATTTT,CASSLGARTSTDTQYF
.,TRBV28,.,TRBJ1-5,TGTGCCAGCAGTTTAGCCGTTAGCAATCAGCCCCAGCATTTT,CASSLAVSNQPQHF
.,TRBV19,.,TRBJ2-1,TGTGCCAGTAGTATAGTCCTGGCTAATAATGAGCAGTTCTTC,CASSIVLANNEQFF
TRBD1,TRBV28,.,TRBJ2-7,TGTGCCAGCAGCCATCCCCGGGACAGGGACCCCTACGAGCAGTACTTC,CASSHPRDRDPYEQYF
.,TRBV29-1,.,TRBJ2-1,TGCAGCGTTGGCGGCGGAGGGACAAGGGAGAATGAGCAGTTCTTC,CSVGGGGTRENEQFF
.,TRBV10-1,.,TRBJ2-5,TGCGCCAGCAGTGAGTCGAAAAAGTCTATGTCGCCTAGGGCAGAGACCCAGTACTTC,CASSESKKSMSPRAETQYF
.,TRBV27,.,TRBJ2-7,TGTGCCAGCAGTTTATCGGTGGGTTACTACGAGCAGTACTTC,CASSLSVGYYEQYF
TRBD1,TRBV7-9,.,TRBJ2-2,TGTGCCAGCAGCCAGAACAGGGGTCCCGGGGAGCTGTTTTTT,CASSQNRGPGELFF
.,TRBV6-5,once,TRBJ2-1,TGTGCCAGCAGTTACTCCCTGGGGAGCTCCTACAATGAGCAGTTCTTC,CASSYSLGSSYNEQFF
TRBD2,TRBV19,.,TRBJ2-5,TGTGCCAGTAGTCCTAGCGGGAGGAACCAAGAGACCCAGTACTTC,CASSPSGRNQETQYF
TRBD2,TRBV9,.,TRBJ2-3,TGTGCCAGCAAGGGGAGGGGAAGTTCAGATACGCAGTATTTT,CASKGRGSSDTQYF
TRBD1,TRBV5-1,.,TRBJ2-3,TGCGCCAGCAGCCTAGACAGGGATTACACAGATACGCAGTATTTT,CASSLDRDYTDTQYF
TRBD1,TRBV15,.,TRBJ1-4,TGTGCCACCAGCTCGGACAGGGGGCCTATTAATGAAAAACTGTTTTTT,CATSSDRGPINEKLFF
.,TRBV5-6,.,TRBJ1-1,TGTGCCAGCAGCGGCTTCAGGGGTGGAATGGCTTTCTTT,CASSGFRGGMAFF
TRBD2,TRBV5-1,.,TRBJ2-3,TGCGCCAGCAGCTTGGAGGGAGGACTAGCGGGCCCAGATACGCAGTATTTT,CASSLEGGLAGPDTQYF
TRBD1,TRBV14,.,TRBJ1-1,TGTGCCAGCAGCCATCCCGGGACAGGGTTAGGAAGGACTGAAGCTTTCTTT,CASSHPGTGLGRTEAFF
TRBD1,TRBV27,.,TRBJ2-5,TGTGCCAGCAGTTTTATCAGGGGGCAAGAGACCCAGTACTTC,CASSFIRGQETQYF
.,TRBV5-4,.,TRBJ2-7,TGTGCCAGCAGCTTGGGGACTCTTTCCTACGAGCAGTACTTC,CASSLGTLSYEQYF
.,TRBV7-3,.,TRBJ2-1,TGTGCCAGCAGCTTGGGACTTTACAATGAGCAGTTCTTC,CASSLGLYNEQFF
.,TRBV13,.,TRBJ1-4,TGTGCCAGCAGCTTAGGCAGGGGAGATGGTGAAAAACTGTTTTTT,CASSLGRGDGEKLFF
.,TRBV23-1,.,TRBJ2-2,TGCGCCAGCACCCCCCCCCACTCGATCGTAGCAGCCCCCGGGGAGCTGTTTTTT,CASTPPHSIVAAPGELFF
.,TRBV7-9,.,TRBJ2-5,TGTGCCAGCAGTTTGGGGGATCCCACAGAGACCCAGTACTTC,CASSLGDPTETQYF
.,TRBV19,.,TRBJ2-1,TGTGCCAGTAGCTTCTCTGAGAATGAGCAGTTCTTC,CASSFSENEQFF
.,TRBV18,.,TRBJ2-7,TGTGCCAGCTCACCACCGGAGGGCCTTCTCTCCTACGAGCAGTACTTC,CASSPPEGLLSYEQYF
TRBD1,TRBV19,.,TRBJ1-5,TGTGCCAGTAGTGAAGGGACAGGGAGCAATCAGCCCCAGCATTTT,CASSEGTGSNQPQHF
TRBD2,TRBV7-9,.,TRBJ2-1,TGTGCCAGCAGCGCCGTAGCGGGAGGGCCGCGGGAGCAGTTCTTC,CASSAVAGGPREQFF
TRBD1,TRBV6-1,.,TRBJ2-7,TGTGCCAGCACCATCCCCGGGACAGGGGTTTACGAGCAGTACTTC,CASTIPGTGVYEQYF
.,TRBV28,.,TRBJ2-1,TGTGCCAGCAGTTTTCCCGCCTCGCTCGCACCCGGAGGCTCCTACAATGAGCAGTTCTTC,CASSFPASLAPGGSYNEQFF
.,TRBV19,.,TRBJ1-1,TGTGCCACCACCATCACCCTGAACACTGAAGCTTTCTTT,CATTITLNTEAFF